The clone carrying this T cell receptor (beta chain) was detected once. What it recognizes is unknown. Germline values: CDR1 LGHNA, CDR2 YNFKEQ. The CDR3 runs 14 residues. V was clipped by 0 bases and J by 0 bases, with 3 bases between them. Produced via immunoSEQ multiplex PCR; TCRdb's table is partial and in-frame only. The sample has 150,000 to 200,000 clones, 80% to 90% seen once. The sample belongs to a study of T cell responses to AZD1222 COVID-19 vaccine. Study-wide findings and caveats: Donor demographics were predominantly white British with a female majority; clonal diversity may be underestimated. Spike regions recognized by vaccine-associated CD4 TCRs spanned the protein, led by 160-218 and 743-854.

The chain couples TRBV4-2 to TRBJ1-3; D unclear. Sequenced here: peripheral blood, sampled on day 0 of MenACWY control vaccination. This sequence was found in an adult in good health. CDR3 bases: TGTGCCAGCAGCCAAGATGACTCTGGAAACACCATATATTTT. Residues: CASSQDDSGNTIYF.